The 9 T cell receptor beta chains below were found in one sample sequenced in a study of response to subunit inactivated influenza vaccine. TCRdb processed the RT-PCR reads anew with MiXCR; each CDR3 protein has one entry. The sample has hundreds of thousands of distinct CDR3 sequences, approximately 13% seen once; the top ten hold 6.5% to 8.5%. The sequencing used PBMCs from blood, collected around 15 days before vaccination. These receptors all come from a man between 45 and 60 years old who received an inactivated influenza vaccine.

The chain links TRBV27 to TRBJ2-5, with no clear D. The CDR3 totals 13 residues. V lost 2 bases, J lost 5 bases, and 9 bases lay in between. From germline, CDR1 is MNHEY and CDR2 SMNVEV (reference sequence). Here the CDR3 DNA reads TGTGCCAGCAGTTTACGATCGTCGGAGACCCAGTACTTC. This codes for CASSLRSSETQYF.

The chain has TRBV6-5 and TRBJ2-7, with D perhaps matching TRBD1 or TRBD2 (6 bases each). V lost 3 bases to trimming and J lost 0 bases, with 18 bases between them. This CDR3 spans 17 amino acids. CDR1 and CDR2 (germline): MNHEY, SVGAGI. In DNA, the CDR3 is TGTGCCAGCAGTTATGGGTTCGGGGGCGCAACCTCCTACGAGCAGTACTTC. It specifies CASSYGFGGATSYEQYF.

This clonotype appeared a few times. The chain combines TRBV4-3 with TRBJ2-1; no reliable D call. Trimming pared 4 bases from V and 3 bases from J, leaving 7 bases between. CDR3 length: 13 residues. Germline loops: CDR1 LGHNA, CDR2 YSLEER. CDR3 protein: CASSPLDYNEQFF. The DNA for the CDR3 is TGCGCCAGCAGCCCGCTCGACTACAATGAGCAGTTCTTC.

The table lists this clonotype with a count of one. V usage is TRBV5-6 and J usage is TRBJ1-6, with 9 bases fitting TRBD1. The CDR3 loop spans 15 amino acids. V was clipped by 6 bases and J by 9 bases; unmatched bases: 10. Germline lookup yields CDR1 SGHDT and CDR2 YYEEEE. The DNA of the CDR3 is TGTGCCAGCAATACTCTGGACAGGGGAGGTTCACCCCTCCACTTT. This translates into CASNTLDRGGSPLHF.

This clonotype was detected only a few times. The genes are TRBV6-2 or TRBV6-3 and TRBJ1-2; D call uncertain. Trimming took off 2 bases at V and 6 bases at J, with 10 bases between the two ends. The CDR3 runs 13 residues. CDR1 is MNHEY and CDR2 is SVGEGT in the germline V gene. CDR3 bases: TGTGCCAGCAGTTACGGCGCGGCTCATGGCTACACCTTC. Its translation is CASSYGAAHGYTF.

This chain joins TRBV6-1 and TRBJ2-2, with 7 bases fitting TRBD1. There are 13 residues in the CDR3. V dropped 11 bases and J dropped 8; count of bases not matched to a gene: 11. Germline V gene lookup returns CDR1 MNHNS and CDR2 SASEGT. The DNA of the CDR3 is TGTGCCTCACGGAGTTCAGGGGGAGGGGAGCTGTTTTTT. This gives the protein CASRSSGGGELFF.

The chain carries TRBV15 and TRBJ2-3, with D perhaps matching TRBD2 (6 bases). Germline CDR1 LNHNV, CDR2 YYDKDF (reference sequence). Trimming cost V 3 bases and J 0 bases, with 10 bases left between them. The CDR3 has 15 amino acids. In DNA, the CDR3 is TGTGCCACCAGCAGCCGGCGGGAAAGCACAGATACGCAGTATTTT. Its translation: CATSSRRESTDTQYF.

This clonotype appeared a few times. The CDR3 sequence is CSAAITVSYTF. In DNA form, the CDR3 reads TGCAGTGCCGCAATTACAGTGAGCTACACCTTC. The chain joins TRBV20-1 to TRBJ1-2; D remains ambiguous. V was pared by 6 bases and J by 9 bases, with 14 bases between. In germline, CDR1 is DFQATT, CDR2 SNEGSKA (reference sequence). This CDR3 region has 11 residues.

In this sample, this clonotype turned up a few times. J is TRBJ2-1 and V is TRBV15, with D tentatively TRBD2 (6 bases). Germline CDR1 reads LNHNV; CDR2 reads YYDKDF (reference sequence). Trimming shortened V by 5 bases and J by 9 bases, and 23 bases separated the two germline ends. This CDR3 has 16 residues. The CDR3 protein is CATSSNSGTGFFEQFF. CDR3 DNA: TGTGCCACCAGCTCCAATTCCGGGACTGGCTTTTTTGAGCAGTTCTTC.